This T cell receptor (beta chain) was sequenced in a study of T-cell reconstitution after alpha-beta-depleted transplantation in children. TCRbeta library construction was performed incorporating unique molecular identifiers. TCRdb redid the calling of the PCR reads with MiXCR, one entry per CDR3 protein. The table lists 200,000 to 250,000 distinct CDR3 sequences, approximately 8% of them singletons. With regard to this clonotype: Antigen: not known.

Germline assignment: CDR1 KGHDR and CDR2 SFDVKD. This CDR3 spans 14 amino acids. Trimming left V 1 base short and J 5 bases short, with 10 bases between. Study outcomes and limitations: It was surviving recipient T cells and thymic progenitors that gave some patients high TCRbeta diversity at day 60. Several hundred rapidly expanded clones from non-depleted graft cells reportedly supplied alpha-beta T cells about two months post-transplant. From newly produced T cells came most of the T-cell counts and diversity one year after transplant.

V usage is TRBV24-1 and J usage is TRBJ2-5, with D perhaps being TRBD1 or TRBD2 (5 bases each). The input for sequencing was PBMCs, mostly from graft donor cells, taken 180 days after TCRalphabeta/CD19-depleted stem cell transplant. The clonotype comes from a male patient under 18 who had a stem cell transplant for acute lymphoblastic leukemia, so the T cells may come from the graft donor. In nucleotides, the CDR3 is TGTGCCACCAGTGATTTCGCCAGGGACGAGACCCAGTACTTC. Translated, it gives CATSDFARDETQYF.